Presented here are 21 T cell receptor beta chains from one specimen sequenced in a study of low-dose radiotherapy and immunotherapy resistance in tumors (dated by TCRdb to the early 2020s). The time point label on this specimen signifies: after trial treatment. The treatment or condition label, read with the paper, signifies: LDRT plus nivolumab, ipilimumab, low-dose cyclophosphamide and aspirin (RACIN trial). Reads for this sample came from an Illumina HiSeq 2500. To make first-strand cDNA, Superscript III was used along with a set of TRAV- and TRBV-specific primers so that both the TCRalpha and TCRbeta chains were covered. TCRs were amplified with Phusion for about 21 PCR cycles, with a constant-region primer paired with the adapter attached to the V primers. The public reads were reanalyzed by TCRdb: fastp trimming at Q25, MiXCR alignment, in-frame beta chains only. Rows are combined by CDR3 protein, so each entry shows the most common genes and DNA. The sample table lists some 46,000 distinct CDR3 sequences, 20% to 30% of them with a count of one. In total, the top ten clones hold 9.5% to 13% of the sample.

Source: PBMCs, taken after low-dose radiotherapy plus immunotherapy. These receptor sequences come from a male donor with prostate cancer.

This clonotype showed up many times. The CDR3 sequence is CASSYWPPSGNTIYF. The CDR3, as DNA: TGTGCCAGTAGTTATTGGCCCCCCTCTGGAAACACCATATATTTT. This chain joins TRBV19 and TRBJ1-3; D gene uncertain. Germline lookup yields CDR1 LNHDA and CDR2 SQIVND (reference sequence). V was cut by 5 bases and J by 0 bases, with 11 bases left in between. The CDR3 runs 15 residues.

This clonotype is medium-sized (0.01 to 0.1%) by share. The genes are TRBV6-1 and TRBJ2-1; D is perhaps TRBD1 or TRBD2 (5 bases each). The CDR3 is 12 amino acids. V lost 11 bases and J lost 7, with 15 bases in between. CDR1 is MNHNS and CDR2 is SASEGT in the germline V gene. The CDR3 loop is CARGAGGNEQFF. The CDR3 coding sequence is TGTGCCCGGGGCGCGGGCGGTAATGAGCAGTTCTTC.

This clonotype was seen repeatedly, ten times or more. The CDR3 loop is CSARAGSGTDTQYF. In DNA form, the CDR3 reads TGCAGTGCTAGAGCGGGGTCCGGCACAGATACGCAGTATTTT. J is TRBJ2-3 and V is TRBV20-1, with D maybe TRBD2 (5 bases). The CDR3 consists of 14 residues. Deletions cut 1 base from V and 1 base from J, with 9 bases between. CDR1 and CDR2 (germline): DFQATT, SNEGSKA (reference sequence).

The rearrangement links TRBV11-2 to TRBJ1-1; D remains unclear. The CDR3 runs to 15 residues. The V end was cut by 2 bases, the J end by 1 base, with 11 bases between. In germline, CDR1 is SGHAT, CDR2 FQNNGV. The CDR3 here is CASSLLGGSNTEAFF. The DNA for the CDR3 is TGTGCCAGCAGCTTATTAGGTGGATCGAACACTGAAGCTTTCTTT.

As regards this clonotype: A far bigger clonotype differs at one base, so this is likely a read error. The chain joins TRBV11-1 to TRBJ2-3; D is unresolved. V lost 5 bases to trimming and J lost 5 bases, with 8 bases between them. The germline CDR1 and CDR2 sequences are SGHAT and FQDESV (reference sequence). The CDR3 totals 12 residues. CDR3: CASSPVRDTQYF. The DNA for the CDR3 is TGTGCCAGCAGCCCCGTCCGAGATACGCAGTATTTT.

This clonotype has a count of ten or more. The chain combines TRBV6-2 or TRBV6-3 with TRBJ2-1; 7 nucleotides match TRBD2. Looked up from germline, CDR1 is MNHEY and CDR2 is SVGEGT. Unmatched junction bases numbered 12, after V lost 8 bases and J lost 5 bases. CDR3 size: 15 residues. CDR3 nucleotides: TGTGCCAGCGCCTTTGAGGGGCGGGAGAACAATGAGCAGTTCTTC. As protein: CASAFEGRENNEQFF.

V gene TRBV6-8 combines with J gene TRBJ2-1; 7 bases match TRBD2. V gave up 5 bases and J gave up 6 bases; unmatched junction bases: 7. CDR1 is MNHGY, CDR2 SAAAGT, per germline. The CDR3 contains 14 residues. This chain's CDR3 is CASSETSWGNEQFF. Written as DNA, the CDR3 is TGTGCCAGCAGTGAGACTAGCTGGGGCAATGAGCAGTTCTTC.

The chain joins TRBV19 to TRBJ2-7; D gene uncertain. The CDR3 consists of 13 residues. Germline V gene data show CDR1 as LNHDA and CDR2 as SQIVND (reference sequence). The V and J ends lost 6 bases and 0 bases respectively, with 9 bases between them. CDR3 in DNA: TGTGCCAGTAGCCGGACGGCCTCCTACGAGCAGTACTTC. As protein: CASSRTASYEQYF.

At least ten counts were recorded for this clonotype. CDR3 residues: CASSTRQGGNYGYTF. The CDR3 nucleotides read TGTGCCAGTAGTACCCGACAGGGGGGAAACTATGGCTACACCTTC. The rearrangement links TRBV19 to TRBJ1-2; TRBD1 aligns across 9 bases. The CDR3 spans 15 residues. V shed 4 bases, J shed 2 bases, and the junction held 5 bases outside the gene matches. Per germline, CDR1 LNHDA and CDR2 SQIVND (reference sequence).

The rearrangement links TRBV5-6 to TRBJ2-3, with 10 bases matching TRBD2. Looked up from germline, CDR1 is SGHDT and CDR2 is YYEEEE. V was clipped by 3 bases and J by 4 bases; unmatched bases: 20. The CDR3 has 20 residues. CDR3 DNA sequence: TGTGCCAGCAGCTCGCGGCTTAGCGGGGGGACTCTACCTCGGGCAGATACGCAGTATTTT. Translation gives CASSSRLSGGTLPRADTQYF.

This clonotype was picked up a small number of times. V usage is TRBV18 and J usage is TRBJ2-5; D gene uncertain. The length of the CDR3 is 14 residues. V was cut by 0 bases and J by 4 bases, with 9 bases left in between. The germline CDR1 and CDR2 sequences are KGHSH and LQKENI. The CDR3 region has the DNA TGTGCCAGCTCACCACCGACGACCCGAGAGACCCAGTACTTC. It yields the protein CASSPPTTRETQYF.

This clonotype was counted at least ten times. V gene TRBV5-1 combines with J gene TRBJ2-3; D is possibly TRBD2 (6 bases). CDR1 and CDR2 from the germline V gene are SGHRS and YFSETQ. Trimming took off 4 bases at V and 2 bases at J, with 17 bases between the two ends. This CDR3 spans 16 amino acids. CDR3 amino acids: CASSPGVAVTTDTQYF. CDR3 coding DNA: TGCGCCAGCAGCCCCGGGGTAGCGGTCACCACAGATACGCAGTATTTT.

J is TRBJ2-1 and V is TRBV2; TRBD2 matches at 10 bases. Trimming at V came to 8 bases and at J to 6 bases, leaving 7 bases not matched to a gene. CDR1 is SNHLY, CDR2 FYNNEI, per germline. This CDR3 has 14 amino acids. The CDR3 nucleotides are TGTGCCAGCCTAGAGGCTAGCGGGAGCAATGAGCAGTTCTTC. It is translated as CASLEASGSNEQFF.

By proportion, this clonotype is medium-sized. The rearrangement links TRBV6-6 to TRBJ2-2; D call uncertain. Deletions cut 2 bases from V and 6 bases from J, with 4 bases between. Germline lookup yields CDR1 MNHNY and CDR2 SVGAGI (reference sequence). The CDR3 is 12 residues long. This CDR3 is CASSYPSGELFF. Here the CDR3 DNA reads TGTGCCAGCAGTTACCCCTCCGGGGAGCTGTTTTTT.

About this clonotype itself: Germline and junction disagree at one end, which may indicate a read error. The rearrangement joins TRBV27 to TRBJ2-1, with 8 bases matching TRBD2. Germline CDR1 and CDR2: MNHEY and SMNVEV (reference sequence). The CDR3 sequence is 15 residues long. The CDR3 region is CASTPLPSSGGSPFF. For the CDR3, the DNA is TGTGCCAGCACCCCCCTTCCCTCAAGCGGGGGTAGTCCCTTTTTC.

Of note for this clonotype: Only one base separates this from a far larger clonotype, so it likely reflects a read error. The chain links TRBV3-1 to TRBJ2-1, with a tentative D call TRBD2 (6 bases). Trimming cost V 4 bases and J 10 bases, with 23 bases left between them. Germline V lookup: CDR1 LGHDT, CDR2 YNNKEL (reference sequence). The CDR3 loop spans 16 amino acids. This CDR3 reads CASSLGGRTFNYEQFF. The CDR3 DNA is TGTGCCAGCAGCCTGGGGGGAAGGACCTTCAACTACGAGCAGTTCTTC.

About this clonotype itself: A single base is all that separates this from a far larger clone, so a read error is likely. The chain carries TRBV6-1 and TRBJ1-2, with TRBD1 as a possible D gene (6 bases). CDR3 length: 15 amino acids. V was clipped by 3 bases and J by 8 bases, with 19 bases between them. Germline CDR1 and CDR2: MNHNS and SASEGT. This chain's CDR3 is CASSESQGYSSGYTF. The CDR3 nucleotides are TGTGCCAGCAGTGAGTCGCAGGGGTACTCCAGCGGCTACACCTTC.

This clonotype was seen many times. The V call is TRBV5-1, the J call TRBJ2-1; 9 bases agree with TRBD2. Germline CDR1 is SGHRS and CDR2 is YFSETQ. Germline trimming cut 0 bases from V and 0 bases from J; bases unmatched to any gene: 1. The CDR3 covers 16 residues. For the CDR3, the DNA is TGCGCCAGCAGCTTGGGTAGCGGGAGCTCCTACAATGAGCAGTTCTTC. It is translated as CASSLGSGSSYNEQFF.

This clonotype has at least ten counts. This sequence joins TRBV27 and TRBJ1-5, with 8 bases fitting TRBD1. V was clipped by 5 bases and J by 5 bases; unmatched bases: 5. This CDR3 is 14 amino acids long. The germline gives CDR1 MNHEY, CDR2 SMNVEV (reference sequence). This CDR3 reads CASSMTGDHQPQHF. CDR3 nucleotides: TGTGCCAGCAGTATGACAGGGGATCATCAGCCCCAGCATTTT.

As concerns this clonotype: A far bigger clonotype differs at one base, so this is likely a read error. The chain links TRBV6-1 to TRBJ1-2; D call uncertain. This CDR3 has 14 residues. The V gene's germline CDR1 is MNHNS and CDR2 SASEGT. The V and J ends lost 5 bases and 1 base respectively, with 11 bases between them. CDR3 sequence reads: CASSRRRINYGYTF. CDR3 DNA sequence: TGTGCCAGCAGTCGCCGACGGATTAACTATGGCTACACCTTC.

This clonotype showed up many times. J is TRBJ2-1 and V is TRBV5-1; 7 positions agree with TRBD2. Germline CDR1 and CDR2: SGHRS and YFSETQ. V dropped 0 bases and J dropped 7; count of bases not matched to a gene: 10. CDR3 length equals 16 residues. The chain's CDR3 is CASSLEGLGGINEQFF. The CDR3 DNA reads as TGCGCCAGCAGCTTGGAAGGACTAGGAGGAATAAATGAGCAGTTCTTC.